This TCR beta chain was obtained from a study of PD-1 blockade in classical Hodgkin lymphoma. Generated by immunoSEQ multiplex PCR, the TCRdb table keeps only in-frame clones and is missing some. Of fewer than 35,000 clones in the sample, more than 85% are singletons; the top ten hold 0.25% to 0.35%. Study-wide results and caveats: It was reported that newly diagnosed patients had less baseline TCR diversity than healthy donors. CD8+ TCR diversity did not rise significantly by C4D1, unlike CD4+.

Turning to this clone: Its antigen is unidentified.

Stated time point: cycle 4 day 1 (C4D1), after more than 5 weeks of nivolumab. All the patients suffered relapse after autologous stem cell transplantation, and brentuximab vedotin exposure differed. Researchers report purifying CD4+ T cells from thawed PBMCs by magnetic negative selection. Germline CDR1 reads LGHNA; CDR2 reads YNFKEQ. The CDR3 length is 14 residues. V lost 4 bases and J 8 bases, leaving 14 bases between the germline ends. The TCR comes from a human donor with classical Hodgkin lymphoma. The material was CD4+ T cells from blood, obtained before the fourth cycle of nivolumab. The genes are TRBV4-2 and TRBJ2-2, with D possibly being TRBD2 (6 bases). For the CDR3, the DNA is TGTGCCAGCAGCCTTTTCCGGGGGACTGGGGAGCTGTTTTTT. Amino acid sequence: CASSLFRGTGELFF.